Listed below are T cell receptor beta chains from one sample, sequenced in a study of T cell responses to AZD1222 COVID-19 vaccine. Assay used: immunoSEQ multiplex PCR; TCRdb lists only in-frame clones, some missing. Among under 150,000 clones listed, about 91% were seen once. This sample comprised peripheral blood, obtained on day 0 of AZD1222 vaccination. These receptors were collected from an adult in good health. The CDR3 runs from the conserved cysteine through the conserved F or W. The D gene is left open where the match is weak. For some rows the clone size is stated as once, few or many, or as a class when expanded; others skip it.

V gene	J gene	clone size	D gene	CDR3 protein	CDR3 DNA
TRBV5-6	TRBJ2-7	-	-	CASSVFTQGTQGEQYF	TGTGCCAGCAGCGTTTTCACCCAGGGCACGCAGGGTGAGCAGTACTTC
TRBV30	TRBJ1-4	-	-	CAWTPHQGGYEKLFF	TGTGCCTGGACCCCTCATCAGGGCGGATATGAAAAACTGTTTTTT
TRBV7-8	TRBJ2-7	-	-	CASSSQPLGGQYF	TGTGCCAGCAGCTCCCAGCCCCTAGGGGGGCAGTACTTC
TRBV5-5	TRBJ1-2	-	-	CASSLSGGENGYTF	TGTGCCAGCAGCTTGTCGGGGGGCGAAAATGGCTACACCTTC
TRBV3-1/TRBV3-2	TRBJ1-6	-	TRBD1	CASTQGASSPLHF	TGTGCCAGCACACAGGGGGCGTCTTCACCCCTCCACTTT
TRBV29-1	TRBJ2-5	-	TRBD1	CSVERTGDAQETQYF	TGCAGCGTTGAAAGGACAGGGGACGCCCAAGAGACCCAGTACTTC
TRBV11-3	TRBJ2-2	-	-	CASSLRSGANTGELFF	TGTGCCAGCAGCTTACGCTCCGGGGCAAACACCGGGGAGCTGTTTTTT
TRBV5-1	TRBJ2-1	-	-	CASSLVGGEQFF	TGCGCCAGCAGCTTGGTAGGCGGCGAGCAGTTCTTC
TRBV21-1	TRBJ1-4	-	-	CASSTGGVSTNEKLFF	TGTGCCAGCAGCACCGGGGGGGTAAGCACTAATGAAAAACTGTTTTTT
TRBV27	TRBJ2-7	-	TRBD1	CASSFGQGAREQYF	TGTGCCAGCAGTTTCGGACAGGGGGCCCGCGAGCAGTACTTC
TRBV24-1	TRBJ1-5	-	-	CATSGGENQPQHF	TGTGCCACCAGTGGGGGGGAAAATCAGCCCCAGCATTTT
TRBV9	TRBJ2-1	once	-	CASSPRTGNHEQFF	TGTGCCAGCAGCCCCCGGACCGGAAACCATGAGCAGTTCTTC
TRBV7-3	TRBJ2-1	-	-	CASSLTQAGYNEQFF	TGTGCCAGCAGCTTAACGCAGGCAGGTTACAATGAGCAGTTCTTC
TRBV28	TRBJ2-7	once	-	CASSRRVTSSYEQYF	TGTGCCAGCAGCCGGAGGGTAACCAGCTCCTACGAGCAGTACTTC
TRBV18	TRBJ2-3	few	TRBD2	CASSPPHSGGATDTQYF	TGTGCCAGCTCACCACCACATAGCGGGGGGGCCACAGATACGCAGTATTTT